This T cell receptor (beta chain) was identified in a study of naive and memory T cell subsets. Study-wide findings and caveats: Over 95% of naive TCR sequences appeared only once after error correction, unlike memory subsets. Diversity fell and Gini index rose from naive through CM, EM, EMRA.

V gave up 3 bases and J gave up 4 bases, with 20 bases separating them. From germline, CDR1 is DFQATT and CDR2 SNEGSKA (reference sequence). CDR3 size: 16 residues. This clonotype was picked up many times. Its target is not known. An equimolar mix of two oligonucleotides served as the beta constant-region primer for TRBC1 and TRBC2. The ligated cDNA underwent four PCR rounds using SP2 and nested alpha and beta constant-region primers. TCRdb processed the UMI-ligation and nested PCR reads anew with MiXCR; each CDR3 protein has one entry. The table lists just over 80,000 distinct CDR3 sequences, about 8.2% of them singletons. Cells stained for CD3, CD4, CD8, CD45RA, CD27 and viability were sorted into four CD45RA/CD27 subsets.

Sequencing was done on a sample of naive CD8+ T cells from blood. This TCR was recovered from a human donor in good health. This chain links TRBV20-1 with TRBJ2-3; tentatively, D is TRBD1 (5 bases). The CDR3 coding sequence is TGCAGTGCTAGTATCTTAGGGGTAGTGGGCGCAGATACGCAGTATTTT. The encoded protein is CSASILGVVGADTQYF.